The 18 T cell receptor beta chains below come from one sample, sequenced in a study of T-cell reconstitution after alpha-beta-depleted transplantation in children. The TCRbeta library was prepared with unique molecular identifiers. Each CDR3 protein is one row after TCRdb ran MiXCR on the PCR reads. The sample holds around 380,000 distinct CDR3 sequences, about 11% seen once. Sequenced material: PBMCs from the stem cell graft donor, taken from the stem cell graft. The receptors shown here come from a human donor who donated a stem cell graft to a child with acute myeloid leukemia.

This clonotype has a count of ten or more. The genes are TRBV27 and TRBJ1-5; 7 positions agree with TRBD1. V gave up 5 bases and J gave up 7 bases; unmatched junction bases: 11. Germline loops: CDR1 MNHEY, CDR2 SMNVEV (reference sequence). The CDR3 extends over 15 amino acids. In DNA, the CDR3 is TGTGCCAGCAGTCCCCCGGGGACAGTTTTGCAGCCCCAGCATTTT. Translated, it gives CASSPPGTVLQPQHF.

Only a few counts were recorded for this clonotype. V and J are TRBV3-1 and TRBJ1-5, with D perhaps matching TRBD1 (5 bases). CDR3 size: 15 residues. Germline V lookup: CDR1 LGHDT, CDR2 YNNKEL (reference sequence). Trimming cost V 4 bases and J 0 bases, with 10 bases left between them. The CDR3 DNA is TGTGCCAGCAGCCCCGGGACGGATAGCAATCAGCCCCAGCATTTT. Protein product: CASSPGTDSNQPQHF.

This chain uses TRBV7-6 with TRBJ2-7, with 9 positions matching TRBD2. The CDR3 totals 16 residues. The V and J ends lost 5 bases and 4 bases, in that order; junction bases with no gene match: 12. The germline CDR1 and CDR2 sequences are SGHVS and FNYEAQ. CDR3 protein: CASSQTPGLASYEQYF. The DNA of the CDR3 is TGTGCCAGCAGCCAAACCCCGGGACTAGCTTCGTACGAGCAGTACTTC. Full variable domain (rest looked up from reference TRBV7-6 and TRBJ2-7): GAGVSQSPRYKVTKRGQDVALRCDPISGHVSLYWYRQALGQGPEFLTYFNYEAQQDKSGLPNDRFSAERPEGSISTLTIQRTEQRDSAMYRCASSQTPGLASYEQYFGPGTRLTVT.

The chain employs TRBV4-1 and TRBJ1-3; the D is unclear. The V end was cut by 4 bases, the J end by 0 bases, with 13 bases between. The CDR3 has 16 amino acids. Germline V gene lookup returns CDR1 MGHRA and CDR2 YSYEKL. This CDR3 reads CASSPLDSVSGNTIYF. The CDR3 DNA reads as TGCGCCAGCAGCCCTTTGGACTCGGTCTCTGGAAACACCATATATTTT.

This clonotype occurred many times. The chain is built from TRBV2 and TRBJ2-5; D might be TRBD2 (5 bases). Germline CDR1 SNHLY, CDR2 FYNNEI. This CDR3 is built from 14 residues. V dropped 9 bases and J dropped 4 bases, with 18 bases sitting between them. CDR3 sequence: CARQPTGSSETQYF. The CDR3 DNA reads TGTGCCAGACAACCAACGGGATCTTCAGAGACCCAGTACTTC.

This clonotype came up many times. The chain has TRBV4-3 and TRBJ1-5; D unresolved. Germline loops: CDR1 LGHNA, CDR2 YSLEER. CDR3 length: 16 residues. Trimming cost V 0 bases and J 0 bases, with 9 bases left between them. For the CDR3, the DNA is TGCGCCAGCAGCCAAGATTTGGTTAATAGCAATCAGCCCCAGCATTTT. Amino acids: CASSQDLVNSNQPQHF.

This clonotype occurred a few times. This chain links TRBV25-1 with TRBJ1-3, with D possibly being TRBD1 (6 bases). Per the germline V gene, CDR1 is MGHDK and CDR2 is SYGVNS. CDR3 length: 16 amino acids. V was pared by 1 base and J by 4 bases, with 14 bases between. The chain's CDR3 is CASSEFGQGSGNTIYF. In nucleotides, the CDR3 is TGTGCCAGCAGTGAATTCGGCCAGGGGTCCGGAAACACCATATATTTT. The variable domain in full, completed from reference TRBV25-1 and TRBJ1-3, reads EADIYQTPRYLVIGTGKKITLECSQTMGHDKMYWYQQDPGMELHLIHYSYGVNSTEKGDLSSESTVSRIRTEHFPLTLESARPSHTSQYLCASSEFGQGSGNTIYFGEGSWLTVV.

This clonotype has just a few counts. The J gene is TRBJ2-5, the V gene TRBV6-2 or TRBV6-3; TRBD2 matches 10 bases. The CDR3 length is 14 residues. With 10 bases clipped from V and 3 bases from J, the junction kept 8 bases outside the gene matches. Germline CDR1 MNHEY, CDR2 SVGEGT. The CDR3 loop reads CATSPLAGEETQYF. DNA for the CDR3: TGTGCCACGTCCCCTCTAGCGGGAGAAGAGACCCAGTACTTC.

This clonotype was detected ten times or more. The V gene is TRBV9, the J gene TRBJ1-2, with D perhaps TRBD1 (5 bases). This CDR3 has 16 residues. Looked up from germline, CDR1 is SGDLS and CDR2 is YYNGEE. Trimming took off 3 bases at V and 6 bases at J, with 21 bases between the two ends. The DNA of the CDR3 is TGTGCCAGCAGCGCCCGACATGAGGGTCGGGGGGATGGCTACACCTTC. It yields the protein CASSARHEGRGDGYTF.

This clonotype was counted many times. The chain is built from TRBV5-1 and TRBJ1-2; D gene uncertain. CDR1 is SGHRS, CDR2 YFSETQ, per germline. This CDR3 is 14 amino acids long. The V and J ends lost 1 base and 2 bases respectively, with 9 bases between them. As DNA, the CDR3 is TGCGCCAGCAGCTTGACAGACCCCAACTATGGCTACACCTTC. Protein product: CASSLTDPNYGYTF.

Many counts were recorded for this clonotype. This chain connects TRBV2 to TRBJ2-3, with D possibly matching TRBD1 (5 bases). V was pared by 8 bases and J by 0 bases, with 15 bases between. There are 15 residues in the CDR3. The germline CDR1 and CDR2 sequences are SNHLY and FYNNEI. The CDR3: CASLTWGPSTDTQYF. CDR3 in DNA: TGTGCCAGCCTAACGTGGGGCCCTAGCACAGATACGCAGTATTTT. The complete variable domain, with remaining parts taken from reference TRBV2 and TRBJ2-3, reads EPEVTQTPSHQVTQMGQEVILRCVPISNHLYFYWYRQILGQKVEFLVSFYNNEISEKSEIFDDQFSVERPDGSNFTLKIRSTKLEDSAMYFCASLTWGPSTDTQYFGPGTRLTVL.

Only a few counts were recorded for this clonotype. The chain combines TRBV10-3 with TRBJ2-2, with a tentative D call TRBD1 (6 bases). The CDR3 spans 14 residues. V lost 6 bases to trimming and J lost 5 bases, with 13 bases between them. CDR1 is ENHRY and CDR2 is SYGVKD in the germline V gene. DNA for the CDR3: TGTGCCATCAGGGGGTCCCAGGGGACCGGGGAGCTGTTTTTT. It specifies CAIRGSQGTGELFF.

This clonotype was counted between two and nine times. The V gene is TRBV6-1, the J gene TRBJ1-1; 8 nucleotides agree with TRBD1. This CDR3 spans 14 amino acids. J lost 4 bases, V lost 6 bases, and 7 bases had no gene match. Germline CDR1 MNHNS, CDR2 SASEGT. The CDR3 is CASRSQGAPTEAFF. For the CDR3, the DNA is TGTGCCAGCAGATCCCAGGGGGCGCCCACTGAAGCTTTCTTT.

This clonotype was recorded many times. This sequence joins TRBV18 and TRBJ2-1; the D gene is possibly TRBD1 (6 bases). Germline loops: CDR1 KGHSH, CDR2 LQKENI. The CDR3 consists of 14 residues. With 6 bases removed from V and 5 bases from J, the gap between germline ends came to 14 bases. The CDR3 reads CASSSQGYNNEQFF. The CDR3 coding sequence is TGTGCCAGCTCGTCACAGGGTTACAACAATGAGCAGTTCTTC.

This clonotype was observed a few times. This sequence joins TRBV20-1 and TRBJ2-7; a possible D gene is TRBD2 (5 bases). Germline-derived CDR1 and CDR2 are DFQATT and SNEGSKA (reference sequence). Between the trimmed V and J ends, which lost 1 base and 4 bases, there was a span of 8 bases. This CDR3 has 12 residues. The CDR3 nucleotides are TGCAGTGCTAGAGGCGGACTTTACGAGCAGTACTTC. Protein sequence: CSARGGLYEQYF.

This clonotype was counted a few times. The chain links TRBV7-2 to TRBJ2-3; TRBD2 aligns across 8 bases. From germline, CDR1 is SGHTA and CDR2 FQGNSA. The CDR3 extends over 15 amino acids. V gave up 4 bases and J gave up 3 bases; unmatched junction bases: 6. The CDR3 DNA is TGTGCCAGCAGCTCCGGGACTAGATTTACAGATACGCAGTATTTT. This sequence encodes CASSSGTRFTDTQYF. Full variable domain (rest looked up from reference TRBV7-2 and TRBJ2-3): GAGVSQSPSNKVTEKGKDVELRCDPISGHTALYWYRQSLGQGLEFLIYFQGNSAPDKSGLPSDRFSAERTGGSVSTLTIQRTQQEDSAVYLCASSSGTRFTDTQYFGPGTRLTVL.

The chain links TRBV5-1 to TRBJ2-1; 14 nucleotides match TRBD2. The V and J ends lost 4 bases and 0 bases, in that order; junction bases with no gene match: 9. Germline assignment: CDR1 SGHRS and CDR2 YFSETQ. The CDR3 runs 19 residues. CDR3 in amino acids: CASSLLGLAGESSYNEQFF. The CDR3 DNA reads as TGCGCCAGCAGCCTACTGGGACTAGCGGGAGAGAGCTCCTACAATGAGCAGTTCTTC.

J is TRBJ1-1 and V is TRBV29-1; D possibly corresponds to TRBD1 (5 bases). V was cut by 6 bases and J by 10 bases, with 15 bases left in between. The CDR3 consists of 11 residues. CDR1 is SQVTM and CDR2 is ANQGSEA in the germline V gene. CDR3: CSVRGSEGAFF. As DNA, the CDR3 is TGCAGCGTGCGGGGCTCAGAGGGAGCTTTCTTT.